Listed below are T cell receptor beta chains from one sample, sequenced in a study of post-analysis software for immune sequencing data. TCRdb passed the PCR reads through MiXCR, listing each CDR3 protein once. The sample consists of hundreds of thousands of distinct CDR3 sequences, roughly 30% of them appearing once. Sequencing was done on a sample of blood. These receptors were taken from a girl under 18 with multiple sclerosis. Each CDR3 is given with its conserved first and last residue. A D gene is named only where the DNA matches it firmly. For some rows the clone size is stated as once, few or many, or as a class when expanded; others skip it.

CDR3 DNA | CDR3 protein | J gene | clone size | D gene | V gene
TGTGCCACCACCACCGACCTGAGCGGGGAGCTGTTTTTT | CATTTDLSGELFF | TRBJ2-2 | few | NA | TRBV15
TGTGCCAGCAGCCCTCTCCCGGGACAGGAGGGCCCAGATACGCAGTATTTT | CASSPLPGQEGPDTQYF | TRBJ2-3 | NA | TRBD1 | TRBV7-8
TGTGCCACCAGTGAATGGGGGGCTGACACAGATACGCAGTATTTT | CATSEWGADTDTQYF | TRBJ2-3 | few | NA | TRBV24-1
TGCAGCGTTGTAGGGTCAGCCTACAATGAGCAGTTCTTC | CSVVGSAYNEQFF | TRBJ2-1 | NA | NA | TRBV29-1
TGCAGTGCTAGGGGGGACAGGGAAGGGACTGAAGCTTTCTTT | CSARGDREGTEAFF | TRBJ1-1 | few | TRBD1 | TRBV20-1
TGCAGTGCTACCGGGACTAGCGGTATTCGGGCAGGGGAGACCCAGTACTTC | CSATGTSGIRAGETQYF | TRBJ2-5 | NA | TRBD2 | TRBV20-1
TGCGCCAGCACGGACGTCGGAGAGACCCAGTTCTTC | CASTDVGETQFF | TRBJ2-1 | NA | NA | TRBV4-3
TGCAGTGCGGACAAGGGCCCCTACGAGCAGTACTTC | CSADKGPYEQYF | TRBJ2-7 | NA | NA | TRBV20-1
TGCAGTGCTAGAGATTTGCTAGCGGGAGCCCCGGGGTTCTTC | CSARDLLAGAPGFF | TRBJ2-1 | NA | TRBD2 | TRBV20-1
TGTGCCATCGTCGAAAAAGGGGAGGGATATGCCTATGGCTACACCTTC | CAIVEKGEGYAYGYTF | TRBJ1-2 | few | NA | TRBV10-3
TGTGCCAGCAGCGTAGGCGGGGGACAGTTCTTC | CASSVGGGQFF | TRBJ2-1 | many | TRBD2 | TRBV9
TGCGCCAGCAGCCAAGATGGGGGGGATGGGCAGTTCTTC | CASSQDGGDGQFF | TRBJ2-1 | NA | TRBD2 | TRBV4-3
TGCGCCAGCAGCCAAGTTTTTCGGGGAGGGTACGAGCAGTACTTC | CASSQVFRGGYEQYF | TRBJ2-7 | NA | TRBD2 | TRBV4-3
TGCAGTGCTCCGCCCATGGGTCAAGAGACCCAGTACTTC | CSAPPMGQETQYF | TRBJ2-5 | many | NA | TRBV20-1
TGTGCCACCAGCAGAGTCAGGAGTTCCTACGAGCAGTACTTC | CATSRVRSSYEQYF | TRBJ2-7 | few | NA | TRBV15
TGCAGTGTCGAAGGGCTAGCGGATGGGTATGAGCAGTTCTTC | CSVEGLADGYEQFF | TRBJ2-1 | many | TRBD2 | TRBV20-1
TGTGCCAGCAGGGTAGGGGACGCTTCCTATGGCTACACCTTC | CASRVGDASYGYTF | TRBJ1-2 | NA | NA | TRBV25-1